What follows are 24 T cell receptor beta chains derived from one specimen sequenced in a study of technical replicates of blood from several donors. Profiled with immunoSEQ multiplex PCR; TCRdb holds only in-frame clones, not every one. The data show 65,000 to 90,000 clones, 95% to 98% seen once. The sequencing input was T cells isolated from PBMCs. These receptors came from a human donor in good health.

The gene calls are TRBV6-4 and TRBJ2-7; D is perhaps TRBD1 (6 bases). Germline V gene sequence: CDR1 MRHNA, CDR2 SNTAGT. This CDR3 has 16 amino acids. V lost 8 bases and J lost 6, with 26 bases in between. CDR3 in amino acids: CASSPTQTGLGREQYF. In DNA form, the CDR3 reads TGTGCCAGCTCCCCCACCCAGACAGGTCTCGGACGCGAGCAGTACTTC.

V is TRBV4-3 and J is TRBJ2-4; D not certain. Germline CDR1 reads LGHNA; CDR2 reads YSLEER. V dropped 5 bases and J dropped 6 bases, with 11 bases sitting between them. CDR3 size: 13 residues. In DNA form, the CDR3 reads TGCGCCAGCAGCTCCTCGTACGGAAACATTCAGTACTTC. Amino acids: CASSSSYGNIQYF.

The J gene is TRBJ2-5, the V gene TRBV10-3; 8 bases line up with TRBD1. The J call may be in error: the DNA end matches TRBJ2-7 better. This CDR3 has 14 amino acids. CDR1 is ENHRY and CDR2 is SYGVKD in the germline V gene. CDR3 residues: CASQSDRAAYEQYF. CDR3 DNA: TGTGCCAGCCAATCGGACAGGGCGGCCTACGAGCAGTACTTC.

In nucleotides, the CDR3 is TGTGCCAGCAGCCCCGGGGGGGCTACCTACGAGCAGTACTTC. Translating gives CASSPGGATYEQYF. V and J are TRBV4-2 and TRBJ2-7; 8 bases map to TRBD2. V trimming: 4 bases; J trimming: 2 bases; junction bases outside the gene matches: 4. CDR1 and CDR2 from the germline V gene are LGHNA and YNFKEQ. The CDR3 covers 14 residues.

The chain has TRBV4-3 and TRBJ2-3; 7 bases are shared with TRBD2. V lost 0 bases and J lost 6; bases outside the gene matches: 15. This CDR3 is built from 18 residues. Germline V gene data show CDR1 as LGHNA and CDR2 as YSLEER. The chain's CDR3 is CASSQDPFLAALSDTQYF. CDR3 DNA: TGCGCCAGCAGCCAAGATCCTTTCCTAGCGGCCCTTTCGGATACGCAGTATTTT.

This chain links TRBV19 with TRBJ1-2; D is perhaps TRBD1 (5 bases). The CDR3 length is 14 residues. V lost 3 bases and J lost 5, with 13 bases in between. Germline V lookup: CDR1 LNHDA, CDR2 SQIVND (reference sequence). The CDR3 is CASSIWQGNYGYTF. The CDR3, as DNA: TGTGCCAGTAGTATTTGGCAGGGAAATTATGGCTACACCTTC.

The chain carries TRBV27 and TRBJ1-3; no definite D call. Trimming stripped 5 bases from V and 1 base from J, with 9 bases between. This CDR3 has 14 residues. The germline V gene has CDR1 MNHEY and CDR2 SMNVEV (reference sequence). Here the CDR3 reads CASSPGVSGNTIYF. In DNA, the CDR3 is TGTGCCAGCAGTCCCGGAGTTTCTGGAAACACCATATATTTT.

The V gene is TRBV18, the J gene TRBJ2-5, with TRBD1 matching over 7 bases. CDR1 and CDR2 from the germline V gene are KGHSH and LQKENI. This CDR3 is built from 15 residues. With 2 bases clipped from V and 5 bases from J, the junction kept 8 bases outside the gene matches. The CDR3 sequence: CASSPITGVEETQYF. DNA of the CDR3: TGTGCCAGCTCACCAATCACAGGGGTCGAGGAGACCCAGTACTTC.

The chain is built from TRBV7-8 and TRBJ2-1; 9 nucleotides align to TRBD1. With 5 bases clipped from V and 7 bases from J, the junction kept 15 bases outside the gene matches. In germline, CDR1 is SGHVS, CDR2 FQNEAQ. The CDR3 is 17 amino acids. The CDR3 loop reads CASSREEPGTGLNEQFF. The CDR3 nucleotides read TGTGCCAGCAGCCGAGAGGAACCCGGGACAGGGTTGAATGAGCAGTTCTTC.

This clone has more than one count but fewer than ten. In DNA, the CDR3 is TGTGCCAGCAGCTTAGCGAAGGGGGTCTCCTATGGCTACACCTTC. Translated: CASSLAKGVSYGYTF. This chain uses TRBV7-8 with TRBJ1-2, with D possibly being TRBD1 (6 bases). This CDR3 contains 15 residues. Germline assignment: CDR1 SGHVS and CDR2 FQNEAQ. Trimming cost V 0 bases and J 4 bases, with 12 bases left between them.

J is TRBJ2-7 and V is TRBV4-2, with D unclear. Germline CDR1 LGHNA, CDR2 YNFKEQ. Trimming cost V 0 bases and J 4 bases, with 7 bases left between them. This CDR3 region has 13 residues. The CDR3 reads CASSQDLSYEQYF. The DNA for the CDR3 is TGTGCCAGCAGCCAAGATCTGAGTTACGAGCAGTACTTC.

DNA for the CDR3: TGTGCCAGCAACAGACAGGGGGCAAGCTATGGCTACACCTTC. Protein: CASNRQGASYGYTF. This chain uses TRBV28 with TRBJ1-2, with 10 bases matching TRBD1. Trimming cost V 7 bases and J 4 bases; bases outside gene matches: 6. This CDR3 is built from 14 residues. Germline V CDR1 and CDR2: MDHEN, SYDVKM.

V is TRBV11-3 and J is TRBJ2-7; the match to TRBD1 covers 8 bases. The CDR3 contains 15 residues. Germline CDR1 reads SGHNT; CDR2 reads YENEEA. V shed 3 bases, J shed 3 bases, and the junction held 7 bases outside the gene matches. The CDR3 DNA reads TGTGCCAGCAGCTTCTCCGGGACAGGTGTCTACGAGCAGTACTTC. Translating it yields CASSFSGTGVYEQYF.

The chain combines TRBV29-1 with TRBJ1-3; 8 bases fit TRBD1. Unmatched junction bases numbered 7, after V lost 6 bases and J lost 3 bases. This CDR3 region has 14 residues. Germline loops: CDR1 SQVTM, CDR2 ANQGSEA. CDR3: CSVLPQGVGNTIYF. CDR3 nucleotide sequence: TGCAGCGTACTACCACAGGGGGTTGGAAACACCATATATTTT.

The genes are TRBV7-3 and TRBJ2-1; 10 nucleotides align to TRBD2. The V and J ends lost 0 bases and 0 bases, in that order; junction bases with no gene match: 8. Germline CDR1 is SGHTA and CDR2 is FQGTGA. The CDR3 length is 19 residues. Written as DNA, the CDR3 is TGTGCCAGCAGCTTAACGGTGGCTAGCGGGGGAAGCTCCTACAATGAGCAGTTCTTC. Translation: CASSLTVASGGSSYNEQFF. Variable domain in full (rest from reference TRBV7-3 and TRBJ2-1): GAGVSQTPSNKVTEKGKYVELRCDPISGHTALYWYRQSLGQGPEFLIYFQGTGAADDSGLPNDRFFAVRPEGSVSTLKIQRTERGDSAVYLCASSLTVASGGSSYNEQFFGPGTRLTVL.

CDR3 DNA: TGCAGCGTGACAGGGGGCGCGGAGGACTACGGGAGCTACGAGCAGTACTTC. The encoded protein is CSVTGGAEDYGSYEQYF. The chain combines TRBV29-1 with TRBJ2-7, with 10 bases aligning to TRBD1. Germline-derived CDR1 and CDR2 are SQVTM and ANQGSEA. Trimming took 6 bases from V and 3 from J; bases not matched to a gene: 17. This CDR3 has 17 amino acids.

This rearrangement joins TRBV13 to TRBJ2-4; 7 bases line up with TRBD2. V was pared by 5 bases and J by 0 bases, with 16 bases of the junction left unmatched. This CDR3 spans 19 amino acids. Germline CDR1 reads PRHDT; CDR2 reads FYEKMQ (reference sequence). This chain's CDR3 is CASSPAASGESSAKNIQYF. The CDR3 DNA sequence: TGTGCCAGCAGCCCAGCGGCGAGCGGGGAGAGTTCAGCCAAAAACATTCAGTACTTC.

The chain couples TRBV18 to TRBJ2-7, with a weak D call TRBD1 (5 bases). CDR3 length: 14 amino acids. Trimming stripped 3 bases from V and 4 bases from J, with 13 bases between. Germline CDR1 KGHSH, CDR2 LQKENI. In nucleotides, the CDR3 is TGTGCCAGCTCACCCGATCCAGGGATGTACGAGCAGTACTTC. Amino acid sequence: CASSPDPGMYEQYF.

The chain links TRBV6-5 to TRBJ2-1, with D possibly TRBD1 on 5 matching bases. V was shortened by 2 bases and J by 1 base, with 12 bases between the two germline ends. The CDR3 contains 16 residues. CDR1 and CDR2 from the germline V gene are MNHEY and SVGAGI. The CDR3 sequence is CASSYRRQSSYNEQFF. CDR3 DNA sequence: TGTGCCAGCAGTTACCGCAGACAGTCATCCTACAATGAGCAGTTCTTC.

This clone was picked up one time. The chain combines TRBV6-6 with TRBJ1-1; the D gene is possibly TRBD1 (5 bases). Germline CDR1 reads MNHNY; CDR2 reads SVGAGI (reference sequence). This CDR3 has 13 residues. V was shortened by 5 bases and J by 0 bases, with 7 bases between the two germline ends. CDR3 sequence reads: CASSNRMNTEAFF. Here the CDR3 DNA reads TGTGCCAGCAGTAACAGGATGAACACTGAAGCTTTCTTT.

This rearrangement joins TRBV7-6 to TRBJ1-1; D is uncertain. V was clipped by 5 bases and J by 2 bases, with 6 bases between them. Germline V gene data show CDR1 as SGHVS and CDR2 as FNYEAQ. The CDR3 contains 12 residues. The CDR3 reads CASSGSNTEAFF. For the CDR3, the DNA is TGTGCCAGCAGCGGGAGTAACACTGAAGCTTTCTTT.

V usage is TRBV19 and J usage is TRBJ2-3; TRBD2 matches at 8 bases. V lost 3 bases, J lost 1 base, and 12 bases stayed unmatched. CDR1 is LNHDA and CDR2 is SQIVND in the germline V gene (reference sequence). The CDR3 contains 18 residues. The CDR3 DNA reads as TGTGCCAGTAGTATTAGCGGGGCCGCTCTAGGTGGCACAGATACGCAGTATTTT. The encoded protein is CASSISGAALGGTDTQYF. The entire variable domain, with the rest obtained from reference TRBV19 and TRBJ2-3, is as follows: DGGITQSPKYLFRKEGQNVTLSCEQNLNHDAMYWYRQDPGQGLRLIYYSQIVNDFQKGDIAEGYSVSREKKESFPLTVTSAQKNPTAFYLCASSISGAALGGTDTQYFGPGTRLTVL.

This chain joins TRBV25-1 and TRBJ2-1; D is perhaps TRBD1 (5 bases). Looked up from germline, CDR1 is MGHDK and CDR2 is SYGVNS. The CDR3 consists of 12 residues. V lost 6 bases and J 7 bases, leaving 10 bases between the germline ends. The CDR3 DNA reads as TGTGCCAGCAGAGCCAGGGAAAATGAGCAGTTCTTC. It specifies CASRARENEQFF.

The table lists this clone with a count of one. The chain uses TRBV23-1 and TRBJ2-7; 7 bases are a match to TRBD1. TRBV23-1 carries the ORF label, with uncertain function. There are 14 residues in the CDR3. CDR3 loop: CATTTGDRSYEQYF. The DNA for the CDR3 is TGCGCGACCACTACAGGGGATAGGTCCTACGAGCAGTACTTC.